These 10 T cell receptor beta chains were all obtained from the same sample, sequenced in a study of cytomegalovirus exposure and HLA in healthy donors. The PCR was carried out with 60 Vbeta primers and 13 Jbeta primers. Only in-frame clones appear in the TCRdb table, and some are missing; sequencing was by immunoSEQ multiplex PCR. The sample includes about 180,000 clones, roughly 88% seen only once; the top ten take under 1.5%. Specimen: PBMCs. These receptors originate from a girl aged 2-10 years in good health and CMV-seropositive.

The chain joins TRBV14 to TRBJ1-3; D uncertain. Trimming removed 3 bases from V and 0 bases from J, with 24 bases in between. Germline V lookup: CDR1 SGHDN, CDR2 FVKESK. This CDR3 region has 20 residues. CDR3 nucleotide sequence: TGTGCCAGCAGCCATGGCCCAGCCCGCTGGAGAGATTTCTCTGGAAACACCATATATTTT. Its protein is CASSHGPARWRDFSGNTIYF.

The chain recombines TRBV6-5 with TRBJ2-3, with 7 bases matching TRBD2. Trimming removed 7 bases from V and 2 bases from J; junction bases left unmatched: 6. The CDR3 sequence is 14 residues long. The germline CDR1 and CDR2 sequences are MNHEY and SVGAGI. Here the CDR3 DNA reads TGTGCCAGCAAGGCTAGCGGATACACAGATACGCAGTATTTT. Translating it yields CASKASGYTDTQYF.

The gene calls are TRBV10-3 and TRBJ1-6, with D perhaps TRBD1 (6 bases). Germline assignment: CDR1 ENHRY and CDR2 SYGVKD. V was cut by 6 bases and J by 5 bases, with 14 bases left in between. This CDR3 is built from 15 residues. In DNA, the CDR3 is TGTGCCATCAGAGAACAGGGTATCGATAATTCACCCCTCCACTTT. The encoded protein is CAIREQGIDNSPLHF.

The rearrangement uses TRBV19 and TRBJ1-5; D gene ambiguous. Trimming cost V 3 bases and J 2 bases, with 11 bases left between them. CDR3 length equals 15 residues. Per germline, CDR1 LNHDA and CDR2 SQIVND (reference sequence). The CDR3 DNA reads TGTGCCAGTAGTATTTCCCATGGAGGCAATCAGCCCCAGCATTTT. Translation gives CASSISHGGNQPQHF.

The chain couples TRBV28 to TRBJ2-2; a weak D match, TRBD1 (6 bases). In germline, CDR1 is MDHEN, CDR2 SYDVKM. There are 16 residues in the CDR3. V lost 5 bases and J 0 bases, leaving 13 bases between the germline ends. The CDR3 reads CASSKQGRTNTGELFF. For the CDR3, the DNA is TGTGCCAGCAGTAAACAGGGACGAACGAACACCGGGGAGCTGTTTTTT.

The rearrangement uses TRBV5-5 and TRBJ2-1; D gene ambiguous. Trimming shortened V by 2 bases and J by 4 bases, and 7 bases separated the two germline ends. Germline loops: CDR1 SGHKS, CDR2 YYEKEE (reference sequence). CDR3 length equals 13 residues. Written as DNA, the CDR3 is TGTGCCAGCAGCTTCGCGTCTTACAATGAGCAGTTCTTC. Translated, it gives CASSFASYNEQFF. The whole variable domain, remainder taken from reference TRBV5-5 and TRBJ2-1, is DAGVTQSPTHLIKTRGQQVTLRCSPISGHKSVSWYQQVLGQGPQFIFQYYEKEERGRGNFPDRFSARQFPNYSSELNVNALLLGDSALYLCASSFASYNEQFFGPGTRLTVL.

The chain employs TRBV5-1 and TRBJ2-7; D possibly corresponds to TRBD2 (6 bases). CDR3 length: 13 amino acids. V shed 0 bases and J shed 6 bases, with 10 bases lying between them. Per germline, CDR1 SGHRS and CDR2 YFSETQ. The CDR3 region has the DNA TGCGCCAGCAGCTTGGGGGGAGGAGGCGAGCAGTACTTC. It encodes CASSLGGGGEQYF.

This clone has only one observation. The chain is built from TRBV4-1 and TRBJ2-1; TRBD2 agrees at 10 bases. This CDR3 region has 18 residues. Trimming took 1 base from V and 9 from J; bases not matched to a gene: 15. Germline loops: CDR1 MGHRA, CDR2 YSYEKL. CDR3 in DNA: TGCGCCAGCAGCCAAGGGGGCGCAACAAGCGGGGGGGCCTGTGAGCAGTTCTTC. This gives the protein CASSQGGATSGGACEQFF.

The chain is built from TRBV7-9 and TRBJ2-5, with D perhaps matching TRBD1 (6 bases). Germline CDR1 is SEHNR and CDR2 is FQNEAQ (reference sequence). The CDR3 extends over 15 amino acids. V was cut by 0 bases and J by 2 bases, with 10 bases left in between. The DNA of the CDR3 is TGTGCCAGCAGCTTAGCGCAGGGGCGACAAGAGACCCAGTACTTC. It yields the protein CASSLAQGRQETQYF.

This chain connects TRBV5-1 to TRBJ2-3; the match to TRBD2 covers 10 bases. V lost 4 bases, J lost 1 base, and 3 bases stayed unmatched. The CDR3 is 15 residues long. Germline CDR1 SGHRS, CDR2 YFSETQ. CDR3: CASSPGLAGTDTQYF. DNA of the CDR3: TGCGCCAGCAGCCCTGGACTAGCGGGCACAGATACGCAGTATTTT.